This T cell receptor (beta chain) came from a study of a mutant IDH1 vaccine in newly diagnosed glioma. About the research overall: Therapy received beforehand was radiotherapy, temozolomide, or both, with most patients given both.

CDR1 and CDR2 (germline): ENHRY, SYGVKD. V shed 0 bases and J shed 4 bases, with 7 bases lying between them. The CDR3 is 13 residues long. Time point defined: baseline, week 1 (first vaccination visit). Treatment given: pre-vaccination baseline after standard-of-care therapy. Donor diagnoses consisted of new WHO grade 3 or 4 IDH1-mutant, ATRX-lost astrocytomas. The repertoire was sequenced with immunoSEQ multiplex PCR; TCRdb's copy has only in-frame clones and lacks some. This sample yields 80,000 to 100,000 clones, of which 80% are seen a single time; over 6.5% belongs to the top ten. Overall study results and limits: Over 85% of patients showed vaccine-induced immune responses across multiple MHC alleles. Apparently unrelated to pseudoprogression were changes in the top peripheral T cell clonotypes.

Details on this clone: Its antigen remains unknown.

Sequenced material: PBMCs, taken from a glioma patient treated with radiotherapy, temozolomide or both. This receptor was identified in a man between 40 and 49 years old with glioma. This chain links TRBV10-3 with TRBJ2-7; D remains unclear. This chain's CDR3 is CAISESEEYEQYF. The CDR3 DNA follows: TGTGCCATCAGTGAGTCGGAAGAATACGAGCAGTACTTC.